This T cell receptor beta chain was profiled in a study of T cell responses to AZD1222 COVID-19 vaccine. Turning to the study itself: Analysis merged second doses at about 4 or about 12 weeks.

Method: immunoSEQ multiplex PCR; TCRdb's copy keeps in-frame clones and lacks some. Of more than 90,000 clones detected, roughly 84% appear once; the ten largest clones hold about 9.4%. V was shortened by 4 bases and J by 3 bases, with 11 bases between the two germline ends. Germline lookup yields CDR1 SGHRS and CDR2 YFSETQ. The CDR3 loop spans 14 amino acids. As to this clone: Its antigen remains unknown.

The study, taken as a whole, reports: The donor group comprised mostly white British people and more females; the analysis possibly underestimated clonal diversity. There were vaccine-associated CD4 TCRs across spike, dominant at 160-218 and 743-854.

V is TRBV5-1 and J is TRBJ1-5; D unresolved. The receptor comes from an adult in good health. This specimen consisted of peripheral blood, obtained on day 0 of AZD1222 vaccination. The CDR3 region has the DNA TGCGCCAGCAGCCCACTCGGGCCCAATCAGCCCCAGCATTTT. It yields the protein CASSPLGPNQPQHF.